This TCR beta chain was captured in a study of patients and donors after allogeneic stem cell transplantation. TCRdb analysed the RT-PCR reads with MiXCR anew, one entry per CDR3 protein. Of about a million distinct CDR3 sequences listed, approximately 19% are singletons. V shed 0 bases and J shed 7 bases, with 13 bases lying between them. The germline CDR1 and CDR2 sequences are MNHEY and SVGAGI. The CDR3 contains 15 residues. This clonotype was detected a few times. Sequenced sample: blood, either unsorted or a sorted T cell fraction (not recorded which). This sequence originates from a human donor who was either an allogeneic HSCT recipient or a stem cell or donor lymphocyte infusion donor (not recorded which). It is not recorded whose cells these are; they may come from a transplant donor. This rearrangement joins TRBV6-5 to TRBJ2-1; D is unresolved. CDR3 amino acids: CASSYSIGRPNEQFF. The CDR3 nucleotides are TGTGCCAGCAGTTACTCGATTGGGCGGCCTAATGAGCAGTTCTTC.